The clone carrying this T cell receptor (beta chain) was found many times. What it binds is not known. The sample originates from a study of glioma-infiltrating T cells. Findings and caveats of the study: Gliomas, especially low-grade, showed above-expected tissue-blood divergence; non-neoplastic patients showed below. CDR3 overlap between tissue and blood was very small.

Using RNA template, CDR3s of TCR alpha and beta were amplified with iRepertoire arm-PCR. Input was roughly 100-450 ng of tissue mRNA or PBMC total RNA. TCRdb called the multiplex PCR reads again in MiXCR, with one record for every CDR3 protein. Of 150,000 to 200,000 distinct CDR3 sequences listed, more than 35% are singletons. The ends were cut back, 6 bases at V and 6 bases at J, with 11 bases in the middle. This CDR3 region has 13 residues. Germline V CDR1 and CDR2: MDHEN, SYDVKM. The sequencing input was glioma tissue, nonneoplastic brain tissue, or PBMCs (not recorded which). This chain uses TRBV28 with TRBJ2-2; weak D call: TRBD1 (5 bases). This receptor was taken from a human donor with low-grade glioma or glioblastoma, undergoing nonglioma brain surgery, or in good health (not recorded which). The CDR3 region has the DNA TGTGCCAGCAGAACCCAGGGTCCCGGGGAGCTGTTTTTT. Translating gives CASRTQGPGELFF.